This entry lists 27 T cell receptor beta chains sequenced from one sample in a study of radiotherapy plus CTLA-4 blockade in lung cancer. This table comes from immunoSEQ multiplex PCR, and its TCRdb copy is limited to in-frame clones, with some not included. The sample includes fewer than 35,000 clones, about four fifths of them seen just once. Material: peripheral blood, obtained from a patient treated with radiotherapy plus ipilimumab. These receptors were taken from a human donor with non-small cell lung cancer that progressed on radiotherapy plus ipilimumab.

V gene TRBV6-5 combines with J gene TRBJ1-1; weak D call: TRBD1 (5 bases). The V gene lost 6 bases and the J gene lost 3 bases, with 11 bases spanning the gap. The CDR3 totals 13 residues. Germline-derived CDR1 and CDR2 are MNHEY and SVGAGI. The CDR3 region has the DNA TGTGCCAGCAGACCCGACAGAGACACTGAAGCTTTCTTT. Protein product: CASRPDRDTEAFF.

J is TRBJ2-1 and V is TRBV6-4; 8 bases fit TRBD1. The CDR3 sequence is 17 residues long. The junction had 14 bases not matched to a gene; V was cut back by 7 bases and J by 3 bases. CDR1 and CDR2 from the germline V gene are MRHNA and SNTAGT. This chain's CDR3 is CASIPPGGAPFYNEQFF. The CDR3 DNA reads TGTGCCAGCATTCCACCAGGGGGCGCCCCCTTCTACAATGAGCAGTTCTTC.

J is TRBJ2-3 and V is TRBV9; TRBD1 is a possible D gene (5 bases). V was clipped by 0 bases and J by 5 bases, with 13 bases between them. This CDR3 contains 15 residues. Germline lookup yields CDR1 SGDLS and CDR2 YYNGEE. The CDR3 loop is CASSVGQPQGDTQYF. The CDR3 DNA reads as TGTGCCAGCAGCGTAGGACAGCCCCAGGGAGATACGCAGTATTTT.

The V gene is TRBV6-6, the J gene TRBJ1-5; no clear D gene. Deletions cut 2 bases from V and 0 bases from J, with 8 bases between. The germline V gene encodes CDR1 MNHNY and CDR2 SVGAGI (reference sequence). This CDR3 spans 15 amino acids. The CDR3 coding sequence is TGTGCCAGCAGTTACCGGGGAGGTAGCAATCAGCCCCAGCATTTT. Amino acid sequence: CASSYRGGSNQPQHF.

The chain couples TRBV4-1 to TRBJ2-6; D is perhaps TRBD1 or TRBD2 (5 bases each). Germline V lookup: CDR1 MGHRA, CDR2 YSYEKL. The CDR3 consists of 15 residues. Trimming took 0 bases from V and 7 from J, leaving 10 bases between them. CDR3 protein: CASSQDGTGANVLTF. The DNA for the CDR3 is TGCGCCAGCAGCCAAGATGGGACCGGTGCCAACGTCCTGACTTTC.

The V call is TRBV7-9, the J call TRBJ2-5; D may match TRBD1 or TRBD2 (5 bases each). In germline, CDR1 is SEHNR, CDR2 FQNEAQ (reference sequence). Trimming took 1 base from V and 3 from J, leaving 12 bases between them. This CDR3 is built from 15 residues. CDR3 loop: CASSLVLGDEETQYF. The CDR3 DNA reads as TGTGCCAGCAGCTTAGTTCTAGGGGACGAAGAGACCCAGTACTTC.

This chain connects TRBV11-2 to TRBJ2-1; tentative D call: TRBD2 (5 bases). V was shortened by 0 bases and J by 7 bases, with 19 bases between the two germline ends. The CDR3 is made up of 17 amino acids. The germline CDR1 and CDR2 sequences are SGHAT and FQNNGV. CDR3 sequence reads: CASSLDRGQSLGNEQFF. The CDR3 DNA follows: TGTGCCAGCAGCTTAGATCGAGGGCAAAGTCTTGGGAATGAGCAGTTCTTC.

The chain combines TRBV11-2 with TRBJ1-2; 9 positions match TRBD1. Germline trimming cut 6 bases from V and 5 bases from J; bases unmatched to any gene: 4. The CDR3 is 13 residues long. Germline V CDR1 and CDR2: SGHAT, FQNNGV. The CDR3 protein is CASRSTGGYGYTF. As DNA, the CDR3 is TGTGCCAGCAGATCGACAGGGGGTTATGGCTACACCTTC.

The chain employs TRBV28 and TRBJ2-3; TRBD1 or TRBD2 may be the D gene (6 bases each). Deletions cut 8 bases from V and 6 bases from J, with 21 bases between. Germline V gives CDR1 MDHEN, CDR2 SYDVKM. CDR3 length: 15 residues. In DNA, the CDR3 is TGTGCCAGCTTTACTAGCAGGGGACGAGGGGATACGCAGTATTTT. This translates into CASFTSRGRGDTQYF. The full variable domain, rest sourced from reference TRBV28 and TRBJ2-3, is DVKVTQSSRYLVKRTGEKVFLECVQDMDHENMFWYRQDPGLGLRLIYFSYDVKMKEKGDIPEGYSVSREKKERFSLILESASTNQTSMYLCASFTSRGRGDTQYFGPGTRLTVL.

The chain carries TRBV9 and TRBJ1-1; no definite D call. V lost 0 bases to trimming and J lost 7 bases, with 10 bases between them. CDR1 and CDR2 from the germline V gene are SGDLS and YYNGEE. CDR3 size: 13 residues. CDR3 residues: CASSVGSGREAFF. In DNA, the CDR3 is TGTGCCAGCAGCGTAGGGTCAGGACGTGAAGCTTTCTTT.

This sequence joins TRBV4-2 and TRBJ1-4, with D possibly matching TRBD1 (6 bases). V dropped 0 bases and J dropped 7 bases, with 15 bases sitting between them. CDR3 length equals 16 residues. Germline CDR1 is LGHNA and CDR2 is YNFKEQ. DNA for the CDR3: TGTGCCAGCAGCCAAGAGGGGAGGGGGGTTGGTGAAAAACTGTTTTTT. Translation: CASSQEGRGVGEKLFF.

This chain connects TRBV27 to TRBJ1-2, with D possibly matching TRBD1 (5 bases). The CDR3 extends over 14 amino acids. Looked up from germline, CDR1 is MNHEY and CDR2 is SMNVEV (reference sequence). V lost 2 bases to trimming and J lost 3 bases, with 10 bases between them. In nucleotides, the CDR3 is TGTGCCAGCAGTTTAATCGGCAGGGACTATGGCTACACCTTC. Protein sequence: CASSLIGRDYGYTF.

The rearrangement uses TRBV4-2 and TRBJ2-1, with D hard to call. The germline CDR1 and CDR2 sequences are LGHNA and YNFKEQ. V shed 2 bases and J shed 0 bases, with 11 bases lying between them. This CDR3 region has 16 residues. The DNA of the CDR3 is TGTGCCAGCAGCCAACTAGGGCAGTCCTCCTACAATGAGCAGTTCTTC. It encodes CASSQLGQSSYNEQFF.

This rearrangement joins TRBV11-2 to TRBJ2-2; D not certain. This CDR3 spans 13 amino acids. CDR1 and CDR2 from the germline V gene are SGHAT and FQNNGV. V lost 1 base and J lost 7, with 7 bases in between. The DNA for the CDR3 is TGTGCCAGCAGCTTAGGGGGTGGCGGGGAGCTGTTTTTT. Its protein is CASSLGGGGELFF. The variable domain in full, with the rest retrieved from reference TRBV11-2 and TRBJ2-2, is EAGVAQSPRYKIIEKRQSVAFWCNPISGHATLYWYQQILGQGPKLLIQFQNNGVVDDSQLPKDRFSAERLKGVDSTLKIQPAKLEDSAVYLCASSLGGGGELFFGEGSRLTVL.

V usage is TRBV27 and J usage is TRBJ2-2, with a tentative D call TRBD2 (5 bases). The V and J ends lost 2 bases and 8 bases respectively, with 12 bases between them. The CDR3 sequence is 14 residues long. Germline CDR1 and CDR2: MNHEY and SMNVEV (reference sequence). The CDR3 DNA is TGTGCCAGCAGTTTAGTCGCTAGCATAGGGGAGCTGTTTTTT. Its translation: CASSLVASIGELFF.

The CDR3: CASSQGTGPSQYF. DNA for the CDR3: TGTGCCAGCAGTCAAGGGACAGGTCCTAGTCAGTACTTC. This sequence joins TRBV6-6 and TRBJ2-5; 8 bases are shared with TRBD1. J gave up 11 bases and V 5 bases, and 10 bases lay outside the gene matches. CDR3 length: 13 residues. The germline V gene has CDR1 MNHNY and CDR2 SVGAGI (reference sequence).

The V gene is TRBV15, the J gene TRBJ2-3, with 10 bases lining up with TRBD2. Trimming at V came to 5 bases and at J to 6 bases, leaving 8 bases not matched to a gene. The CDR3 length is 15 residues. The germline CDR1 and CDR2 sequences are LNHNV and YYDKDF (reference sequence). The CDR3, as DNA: TGTGCCACCAGCGACCGACTAGCGGGTACGGATACGCAGTATTTT. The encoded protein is CATSDRLAGTDTQYF. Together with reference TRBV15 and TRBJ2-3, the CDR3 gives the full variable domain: DAMVIQNPRYQVTQFGKPVTLSCSQTLNHNVMYWYQQKSSQAPKLLFHYYDKDFNNEADTPDNFQSRRPNTSFCFLDIRSPGLGDTAMYLCATSDRLAGTDTQYFGPGTRLTVL.

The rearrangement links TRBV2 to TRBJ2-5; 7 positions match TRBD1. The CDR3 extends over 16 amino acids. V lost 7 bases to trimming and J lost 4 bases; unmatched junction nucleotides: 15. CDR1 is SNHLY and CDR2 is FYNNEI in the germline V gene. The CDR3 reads CASTGQRSSGGETQYF. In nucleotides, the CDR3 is TGTGCCAGCACCGGGCAGCGGAGTTCAGGGGGAGAGACCCAGTACTTC.

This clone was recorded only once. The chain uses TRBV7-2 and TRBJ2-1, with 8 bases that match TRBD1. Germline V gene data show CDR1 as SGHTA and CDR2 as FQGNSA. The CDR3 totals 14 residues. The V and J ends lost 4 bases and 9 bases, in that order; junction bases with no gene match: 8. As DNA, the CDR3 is TGTGCCAGCAGCTCCCGACAGGGGTGGGGTGAGCAGTTCTTC. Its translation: CASSSRQGWGEQFF.

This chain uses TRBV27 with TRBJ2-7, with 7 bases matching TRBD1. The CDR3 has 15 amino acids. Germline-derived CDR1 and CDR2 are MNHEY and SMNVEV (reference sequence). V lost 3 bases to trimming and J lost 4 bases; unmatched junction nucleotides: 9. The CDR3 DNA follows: TGTGCCAGCAGTTTGGCCGGGACAGAAGCATACGAGCAGTACTTC. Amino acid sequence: CASSLAGTEAYEQYF.

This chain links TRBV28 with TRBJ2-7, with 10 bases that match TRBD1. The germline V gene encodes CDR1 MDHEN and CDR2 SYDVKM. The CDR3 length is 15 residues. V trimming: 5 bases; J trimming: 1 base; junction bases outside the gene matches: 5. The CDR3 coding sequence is TGTGCCAGCAGTCCCTGGACAGGGGGGTCCTACGAGCAGTACTTC. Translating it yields CASSPWTGGSYEQYF.

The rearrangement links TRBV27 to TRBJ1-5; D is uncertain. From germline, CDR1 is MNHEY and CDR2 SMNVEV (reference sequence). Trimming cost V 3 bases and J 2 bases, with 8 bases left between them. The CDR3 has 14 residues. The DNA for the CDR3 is TGTGCCAGCAGTTTCTTGACGGGCAATCAGCCCCAGCATTTT. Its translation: CASSFLTGNQPQHF.

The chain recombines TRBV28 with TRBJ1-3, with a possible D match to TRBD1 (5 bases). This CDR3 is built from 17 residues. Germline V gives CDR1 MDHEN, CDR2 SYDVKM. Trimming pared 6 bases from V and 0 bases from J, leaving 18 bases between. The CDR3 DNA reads TGTGCCAGCAGCCTTTCGGGGCTTGCCCCCTCTGGAAACACCATATATTTT. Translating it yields CASSLSGLAPSGNTIYF.

CDR3 loop: CASSLWTGTGELFF. CDR3 sequence (DNA): TGTGCCAGCAGTTTATGGACAGGGACCGGGGAGCTGTTTTTT. The genes are TRBV28 and TRBJ2-2, with 7 positions matching TRBD1. After removal of 0 bases from V and 5 bases from J, the junction contained 0 bases not matched to a gene. Germline CDR1 reads MDHEN; CDR2 reads SYDVKM. This CDR3 has 14 residues.

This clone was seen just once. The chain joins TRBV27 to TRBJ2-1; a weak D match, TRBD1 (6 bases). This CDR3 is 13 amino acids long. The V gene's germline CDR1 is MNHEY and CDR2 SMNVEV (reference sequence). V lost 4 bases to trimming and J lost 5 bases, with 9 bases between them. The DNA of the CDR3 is TGTGCCAGCAGTTGGGGGCCAGACAATGAGCAGTTCTTC. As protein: CASSWGPDNEQFF.

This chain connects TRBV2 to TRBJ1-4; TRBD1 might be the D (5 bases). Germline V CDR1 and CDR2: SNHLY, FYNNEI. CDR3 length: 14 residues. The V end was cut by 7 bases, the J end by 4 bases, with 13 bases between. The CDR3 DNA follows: TGTGCCAGCAAAGGGGACGAGTATAATGAAAAACTGTTTTTT. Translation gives CASKGDEYNEKLFF.

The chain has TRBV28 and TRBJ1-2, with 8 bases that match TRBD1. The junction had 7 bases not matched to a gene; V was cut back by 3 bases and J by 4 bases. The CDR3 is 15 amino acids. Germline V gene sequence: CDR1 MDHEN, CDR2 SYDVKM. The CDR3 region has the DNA TGTGCCAGCAGTTTTGAAGACAGGGGACTCTATGGCTACACCTTC. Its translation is CASSFEDRGLYGYTF.